This section outlines one T cell receptor beta chain sequence together with its context. Its antigen specificity is not known. Per-base qualities were not stored, and no clone one base away is much larger. From alopecia areata patients, peripheral blood was collected along with lesional scalp punch biopsies. PBMCs were separated by density centrifugation and stained for CD3, CD4 and CD8, after which CD4+ and CD8+ T cells were sorted on a FACSAria. This sample was taken from a study of CD8+ T cells in alopecia areata (dated by TCRdb to the late 2010s). At the level of the whole study: The treated patients took part in an open-label pilot trial in which moderate-to-severe alopecia areata was treated with oral tofacitinib at 5 to 10 mg twice daily. TCRbeta CDR3 regions were amplified by immunoSEQ multiplex PCR using 35 Vbeta forward and 13 Jbeta reverse primers. Tofacitinib was administered for 6 to 18 months, and 6 months of follow-up off drug were then conducted to assess delayed response and recurrence. High-throughput TCRbeta sequencing was used to examine T cell clonal expansion in alopecia areata in both the C3H/HeJ mouse model and human patients. Scalp clonality was compared among normal scalp (n=4), patchy alopecia areata scalp (n=8), and alopecia totalis/universalis scalp (n=8). Biopsies were taken from tofacitinib-treated patients at baseline and again at 4 and 24 weeks into treatment, and several of those patients also had a later scalp biopsy. RNA came from the PAXgene miRNA kit for fixed scalp, the miRNeasy kit for PBMCs, and the RNeasy kit for mouse skin. Scalp tissue and sorted CD4+ and CD8+ peripheral blood T cells from patchy and totalis/universalis alopecia areata patients and from healthy controls were covered by human TCRbeta sequencing.

The CDR3 has 15 amino acids, counting the end cysteine and phenylalanine. The CDR3 DNA has 45 bases and is translated from base 1. CDR1 and CDR2 are read off the germline V gene as ENHRY and SYGVKD. Trimming removed 3 bases from V and 2 bases from J, leaving 11 bases between the germline ends. Libraries were constructed by the immunoSEQ multiplex PCR assay. RNA was extracted from all samples and reverse transcribed into cDNA, which served as template for TCR sequencing. SuperScript III was used for first-strand cDNA synthesis, primed with a 2:1 mix of oligo-dT and random hexamers. A synthetic immune receptor repertoire was used to gauge amplification bias, and whatever bias remained was removed computationally. Per the source publication's procedure: Raw reads were preprocessed to remove errors, and CDR3 was defined according to IMGT conventions as the region from the conserved cysteine to phenylalanine. Clonality was computed as 1 minus the Shannon entropy, with the entropy normalized by log2 of the number of productive unique TCRs. CD4 or CD8 identity of scalp clones was inferred by cross-referencing scalp TCRbeta sequences with sorted blood CD4 and CD8 repertoires. In TCRdb, the immuneACCESS table is reduced to in-frame sequences with V and J assigned. These tables do not hold every clone; where another copy was compared, an unresolved V gene accounts for under half, and the others remain unexplained. V and J calls and clone size are those listed in that table; D and trimming were worked out from the DNA. The sample yields about 150,000 clones; more than 40% were counted once. Approximately 6.6% of the sample belongs to the ten largest clones.

Results the study describes overall, beyond this receptor: Resident alphabeta T cells in normal human skin are also sequenced, complicating scalp TCR repertoire analysis, unlike mouse skin dominated by gammadelta T cells. Shared TCR sequences between patients were less evident than in mice, which may be partly attributable to HLA diversity in the patient population. Compared with normal scalp, lesional scalp had higher clonality and more expanded CD8+ clones, particularly in alopecia totalis/universalis, a pattern that suggests antigenic drive.

The chain was built from TRBV10-3 and TRBJ2-1; perhaps TRBD2 is the D gene, with 6 bases matching. This receptor was taken from a human donor with alopecia areata. Input material: CD4+ T cells sorted from blood. The CDR3 reads CAISEGGAAYNEQFF. The nucleotide sequence reads TGTGCCATCAGTGAAGGCGGGGCAGCCTACAATGAGCAGTTCTTC.